Each of the 25 T cell receptor beta chains below was sequenced from the same sample in a study of blood T cell repertoires in COVID-19. This table comes from immunoSEQ multiplex PCR, and its TCRdb copy is limited to in-frame clones, with some not included. The table shows more than 200,000 clones, with roughly 90% occurring only once. Sequences were obtained from peripheral blood. The receptors come from a man between 70 and 80 years old with acute or convalescent COVID-19.

The genes are TRBV4-3 and TRBJ2-1; TRBD2 is a possible D gene (6 bases). Trimming removed 1 base at V and 7 bases at J, with 17 bases between. Germline CDR1 is LGHNA and CDR2 is YSLEER. The CDR3 covers 16 residues. The DNA for the CDR3 is TGCGCCAGCAGCCAAGGCGGGGAAGGAGCTGGAAATGAGCAGTTCTTC. Translation gives CASSQGGEGAGNEQFF.

The chain employs TRBV7-3 and TRBJ1-2; possibly TRBD1 for D (6 bases). The CDR3 length is 15 residues. Trimming removed 5 bases from V and 8 bases from J, with 21 bases in between. Germline values: CDR1 SGHTA, CDR2 FQGTGA. Written as DNA, the CDR3 is TGTGCCAGCAGCCCCAACCGGGACACCCTAGGAGGCTACACCTTC. Its protein product is CASSPNRDTLGGYTF.

V and J are TRBV19 and TRBJ2-4; 8 bases are shared with TRBD2. CDR1 is LNHDA, CDR2 SQIVND, per germline (reference sequence). V gave up 5 bases and J gave up 6 bases; unmatched junction bases: 15. The CDR3 contains 17 residues. The CDR3 DNA sequence: TGTGCCAGTAGTCGGGGGGGTTTGGTAGCGGGATTAAACATTCAGTACTTC. It encodes CASSRGGLVAGLNIQYF.

In its sample, this clone was seen a few times. The CDR3 sequence: CSWTSGGYEQYF. The CDR3, as DNA: TGCAGCTGGACTAGCGGGGGCTACGAGCAGTACTTC. The rearrangement links TRBV29-1 to TRBJ2-7; 13 nucleotides agree with TRBD2. The CDR3 extends over 12 amino acids. Germline loops: CDR1 SQVTM, CDR2 ANQGSEA. Trimming removed 8 bases from V and 3 bases from J; junction bases left unmatched: 1.

This clone came up a few times. The chain couples TRBV7-3 to TRBJ2-3; the match to TRBD2 covers 10 bases. Germline V CDR1 and CDR2: SGHTA, FQGTGA. V was clipped by 5 bases and J by 5 bases; unmatched bases: 13. The CDR3 runs to 17 residues. The CDR3 loop reads CASSPRASGSKGDTQYF. DNA of the CDR3: TGTGCCAGCAGCCCAAGGGCTAGCGGGAGTAAGGGAGATACGCAGTATTTT.

With respect to this clone: One end of the junction varies from germline; a read error may be responsible. The chain couples TRBV25-1 to TRBJ2-3; tentatively, D is TRBD2 (6 bases). CDR3 length equals 11 residues. Germline lookup yields CDR1 MGHDK and CDR2 SYGVNS. Here the CDR3 DNA reads TGTGCCAGCAGTGGCGGGACGGCACTTTCTTTT. Translating it yields CASSGGTALSF.

A single count supports this clone. The chain combines TRBV19 with TRBJ2-7; TRBD1 might be the D (6 bases). Looked up from germline, CDR1 is LNHDA and CDR2 is SQIVND (reference sequence). The CDR3 consists of 15 residues. V was clipped by 3 bases and J by 1 base, with 13 bases between them. The CDR3 is CASSIVAGVSYEQYF. In nucleotides, the CDR3 is TGTGCCAGTAGTATCGTGGCAGGGGTATCCTACGAGCAGTACTTC. The complete variable domain, with remaining parts taken from reference TRBV19 and TRBJ2-7, reads DGGITQSPKYLFRKEGQNVTLSCEQNLNHDAMYWYRQDPGQGLRLIYYSQIVNDFQKGDIAEGYSVSREKKESFPLTVTSAQKNPTAFYLCASSIVAGVSYEQYFGPGTRLTVT.

A note on this clone: The sample has other DNA sequences that encode this CDR3 too. This chain uses TRBV9 with TRBJ1-2, with D unclear. CDR3 length: 13 amino acids. V lost 0 bases and J 1 base, leaving 4 bases between the germline ends. CDR1 and CDR2 (germline): SGDLS, YYNGEE. The CDR3 region has the DNA TGTGCCAGCAGCGTAGACAGTAACTATGGCTACACCTTC. Protein: CASSVDSNYGYTF.

This rearrangement joins TRBV18 to TRBJ2-2; 12 bases agree with TRBD2. This CDR3 is built from 16 residues. V lost 6 bases to trimming and J lost 5 bases; unmatched junction nucleotides: 7. CDR1 and CDR2 from the germline V gene are KGHSH and LQKENI. The CDR3 nucleotides read TGTGCCAGCTCTATAGGACTAGCGGGACCTACCGGGGAGCTGTTTTTT. It translates to CASSIGLAGPTGELFF.

The J gene is TRBJ2-1, the V gene TRBV5-1; 14 positions agree with TRBD2. Germline lookup yields CDR1 SGHRS and CDR2 YFSETQ. The CDR3 consists of 15 residues. The ends lost 4 bases at V and 9 bases at J; junction bases unmatched: 6. The CDR3: CASSPGTSGSGEQFF. Written as DNA, the CDR3 is TGCGCCAGCAGCCCAGGGACTAGCGGGAGTGGTGAGCAGTTCTTC. The full variable domain, with the rest looked up from reference TRBV5-1 and TRBJ2-1, is KAGVTQTPRYLIKTRGQQVTLSCSPISGHRSVSWYQQTPGQGLQFLFEYFSETQRNKGNFPGRFSGRQFSNSRSEMNVSTLELGDSALYLCASSPGTSGSGEQFFGPGTRLTVL.

Comments on this clone: This specimen includes other DNA sequences encoding the same CDR3. The chain carries TRBV6-1 and TRBJ2-2; 7 positions match TRBD1. The V and J ends lost 3 bases and 7 bases, in that order; junction bases with no gene match: 5. The CDR3 has 14 amino acids. CDR1 MNHNS and CDR2 SASEGT come from the germline V gene. Here the CDR3 reads CASSEGQGDGELFF. CDR3 DNA: TGTGCCAGCAGTGAGGGGCAGGGGGACGGGGAGCTGTTTTTT.

The rearrangement links TRBV4-1 to TRBJ1-4, with a possible D match to TRBD1 (6 bases). The germline V gene has CDR1 MGHRA and CDR2 YSYEKL. The CDR3 length is 16 residues. V was trimmed by 1 base and J by 4 bases, leaving 13 bases between them. This CDR3 is CASSQGTIRGNEKLFF. The DNA for the CDR3 is TGCGCCAGCAGCCAAGGCACGATCAGGGGTAATGAAAAACTGTTTTTT.

V and J are TRBV30 and TRBJ1-2, with D perhaps TRBD1 (5 bases). V dropped 0 bases and J dropped 9 bases, with 23 bases sitting between them. Germline loops: CDR1 GTSNPN, CDR2 SVGIG (reference sequence). The CDR3 length is 16 residues. Here the CDR3 reads CAWSVLHSTVFTCYTF. CDR3 bases: TGTGCCTGGAGTGTACTCCATTCGACAGTCTTTACTTGCTACACCTTC.

The chain links TRBV7-9 to TRBJ2-1; 15 bases are a match to TRBD2. The CDR3 is 16 residues long. Germline V CDR1 and CDR2: SEHNR, FQNEAQ (reference sequence). V was pared by 0 bases and J by 12 bases, with 6 bases of the junction left unmatched. For the CDR3, the DNA is TGTGCCAGCAGCTTAGCTCTGGGACTAGCGGGAGGAGGGCAGTTCTTC. Its protein product is CASSLALGLAGGGQFF.

The chain couples TRBV7-9 to TRBJ1-2; 10 bases fit TRBD1. CDR3 length equals 15 residues. After removal of 5 bases from V and 4 bases from J, the junction contained 7 bases not matched to a gene. The germline gives CDR1 SEHNR, CDR2 FQNEAQ (reference sequence). CDR3 region: CASSPRQGAGYGYTF. The CDR3 coding sequence is TGTGCCAGCAGCCCCCGACAGGGGGCTGGCTATGGCTACACCTTC.

The chain joins TRBV6-6 to TRBJ2-1; 7 bases align to TRBD2. Germline CDR1 is MNHNY and CDR2 is SVGAGI (reference sequence). The CDR3 length is 14 residues. Losses at the gene ends were 5 bases for V and 4 bases for J; bases not matched to a gene: 5. CDR3 DNA: TGTGCCAGCAGTCTGAAGCGGGATTACAATGAGCAGTTCTTC. Translation: CASSLKRDYNEQFF.

The chain joins TRBV7-3 to TRBJ2-3, with 7 bases identical to TRBD2. Trimming cost V 10 bases and J 3 bases; bases outside gene matches: 13. Germline CDR1 SGHTA, CDR2 FQGTGA. There are 15 residues in the CDR3. The CDR3 sequence: CATGGTGGGTDTQYF. CDR3 bases: TGTGCCACCGGAGGCACGGGGGGTGGTACAGATACGCAGTATTTT.

The gene calls are TRBV11-2 and TRBJ2-5; D gene ambiguous. The CDR3 loop spans 15 amino acids. Germline values: CDR1 SGHAT, CDR2 FQNNGV. The germline V and J ends were trimmed by 1 base and 2 bases, with 11 bases remaining between them. The DNA of the CDR3 is TGTGCCAGCAGCTTAGGTTCCGCAGATCAAGAGACCCAGTACTTC. This sequence encodes CASSLGSADQETQYF.

The chain carries TRBV7-2 and TRBJ2-4; a weak D match, TRBD2 (5 bases). There are 15 residues in the CDR3. CDR1 and CDR2 from the germline V gene are SGHTA and FQGNSA. Trimming stripped 0 bases from V and 0 bases from J, with 6 bases between. The CDR3 coding sequence is TGTGCCAGCAGCTTAGCGCTAGCAGCCAAAAACATTCAGTACTTC. Protein: CASSLALAAKNIQYF.

This chain joins TRBV7-3 and TRBJ2-2; tentative D call: TRBD1 (5 bases). With 4 bases removed from V and 5 bases from J, the gap between germline ends came to 14 bases. CDR1 and CDR2 from the germline V gene are SGHTA and FQGTGA. This CDR3 region has 15 residues. The CDR3 protein is CASSSQGSSTGELFF. Here the CDR3 DNA reads TGTGCCAGCAGCTCCCAGGGAAGTTCTACCGGGGAGCTGTTTTTT. The variable domain in full, completed from reference TRBV7-3 and TRBJ2-2, reads GAGVSQTPSNKVTEKGKYVELRCDPISGHTALYWYRQSLGQGPEFLIYFQGTGAADDSGLPNDRFFAVRPEGSVSTLKIQRTERGDSAVYLCASSSQGSSTGELFFGEGSRLTVL.

V is TRBV14 and J is TRBJ2-5, with D maybe TRBD2 (5 bases). Germline-derived CDR1 and CDR2 are SGHDN and FVKESK. V was cut by 0 bases and J by 4 bases, with 18 bases left in between. The CDR3 is 17 residues long. As DNA, the CDR3 is TGTGCCAGCAGCCAAGACGGTGCGCTAGCCGCCCTAGAGACCCAGTACTTC. Its translation: CASSQDGALAALETQYF.

This chain connects TRBV28 to TRBJ1-4; TRBD1 agrees at 9 bases. V was pared by 5 bases and J by 8 bases, with 9 bases of the junction left unmatched. CDR1 and CDR2 (germline): MDHEN, SYDVKM. This CDR3 spans 15 amino acids. CDR3 bases: TGTGCCAGCAGTGCCTCCGGGACAGGGCACGAAAAACTGTTTTTT. Translation gives CASSASGTGHEKLFF.

This chain connects TRBV12-3 or TRBV12-4 to TRBJ1-1; the match to TRBD1 covers 7 bases. V lost 5 bases, J lost 11 bases, and 8 bases stayed unmatched. The CDR3 length is 12 residues. CDR3 sequence reads: CASSPTQGEAFF. CDR3 nucleotides: TGTGCCAGCAGTCCCACCCAGGGGGAGGCTTTCTTT.

V gene TRBV10-3 combines with J gene TRBJ1-2; 8 bases are shared with TRBD1. This CDR3 has 13 residues. Looked up from germline, CDR1 is ENHRY and CDR2 is SYGVKD. After removal of 6 bases from V and 7 bases from J, the junction contained 7 bases not matched to a gene. The CDR3 spells CAIRDRDTAGYTF. The CDR3 DNA is TGTGCCATCAGGGACAGGGACACTGCTGGCTACACCTTC.

The chain links TRBV11-2 to TRBJ2-3; 7 nucleotides agree with TRBD1. Germline assignment: CDR1 SGHAT and CDR2 FQNNGV. The CDR3 totals 14 residues. V was clipped by 5 bases and J by 3 bases; unmatched bases: 5. The CDR3 reads CASSLRGQTDTQYF. The DNA of the CDR3 is TGTGCCAGCAGCCTTCGGGGACAGACAGATACGCAGTATTTT.